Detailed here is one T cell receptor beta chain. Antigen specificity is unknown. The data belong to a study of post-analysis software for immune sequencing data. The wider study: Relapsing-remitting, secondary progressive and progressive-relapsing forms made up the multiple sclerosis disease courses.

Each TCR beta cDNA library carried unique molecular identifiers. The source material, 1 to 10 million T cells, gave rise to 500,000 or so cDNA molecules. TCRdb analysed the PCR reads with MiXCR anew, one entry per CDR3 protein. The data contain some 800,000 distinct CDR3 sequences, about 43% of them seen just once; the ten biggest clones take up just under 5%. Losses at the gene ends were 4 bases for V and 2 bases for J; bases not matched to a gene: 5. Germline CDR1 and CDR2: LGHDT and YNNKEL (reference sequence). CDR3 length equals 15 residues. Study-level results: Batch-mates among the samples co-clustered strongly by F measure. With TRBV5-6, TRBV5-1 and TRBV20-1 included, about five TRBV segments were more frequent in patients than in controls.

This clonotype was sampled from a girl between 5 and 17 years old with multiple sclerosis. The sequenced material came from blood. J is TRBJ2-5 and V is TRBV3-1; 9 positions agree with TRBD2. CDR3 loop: CASSLRAGGQETQYF. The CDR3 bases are TGTGCCAGCAGCCTCAGAGCGGGAGGACAAGAGACCCAGTACTTC.